This T cell receptor beta chain was captured by sequencing in a study of human T cells and chemical hapten exposure. Turning to the study itself: The study sensitized with 2% DPC on a 2 cm by 2 cm patch of upper inner arm skin.

TCRdb re-derived calls from the RACE reads in MiXCR, one entry per CDR3 protein. Among some 170,000 distinct CDR3 sequences listed, 25% to 30% were seen once. This clonotype has a handful of counts. What it binds is unknown. Described time point: patch test 3, about 24 weeks after DPC sensitization. Treatment specified: therapeutic diphenylcyclopropenone sensitization with weekly scalp DPC. From germline, CDR1 is SGDLS and CDR2 YYNGEE. Trimming cost V 5 bases and J 3 bases, with 11 bases left between them. The CDR3 loop spans 13 amino acids. Study-wide points: Patch test score rose with PT1 expanded TCR count, significant at thresholds 8, 16 and 32, not 4. TCRs exceeding a frequency of 1 in 1000 stayed unchanged under DPC sensitization.

The receptor comes from a woman aged 18-35 years with alopecia areata. Some clones in this sample may be carry-over from other donors' samples. The sample here was whole blood, taken in connection with sensitization to the hapten diphenylcyclopropenone (DPC). The chain employs TRBV9 and TRBJ1-1; no clear D. CDR3 bases: TGTGCCAGCAGTAGGGCCTCGTACACTGAAGCTTTCTTT. Amino acids: CASSRASYTEAFF.